These 32 T cell receptor beta chains originate from one sample sequenced in a study of cytomegalovirus exposure and HLA in healthy donors. Some clones are missing from TCRdb's copy, which holds only in-frame ones; the method was immunoSEQ multiplex PCR. Counted here are about 400,000 clones, roughly 88% occurring once; the ten biggest clones make up over 0.75%. The specimen was PBMCs. These receptor sequences come from a woman under 30 in good health and CMV-seronegative.

The V gene is TRBV7-9, the J gene TRBJ2-5; D remains unclear. V was clipped by 1 base and J by 4 bases, with 13 bases between them. This CDR3 is 15 amino acids long. CDR1 and CDR2 (germline): SEHNR, FQNEAQ (reference sequence). The CDR3 loop is CASSLGFRKLETQYF. The CDR3 DNA is TGTGCCAGCAGCTTAGGGTTTAGAAAGCTAGAGACCCAGTACTTC.

J is TRBJ2-1 and V is TRBV15, with D perhaps TRBD1 (6 bases). The CDR3 consists of 12 residues. CDR1 and CDR2 from the germline V gene are LNHNV and YYDKDF (reference sequence). V dropped 6 bases and J dropped 9 bases, with 12 bases sitting between them. The CDR3: CATSNRVSEQFF. The CDR3 region has the DNA TGTGCCACCAGTAACAGGGTGAGTGAGCAGTTCTTC.

The sample holds a few counts of this clone. This rearrangement joins TRBV7-9 to TRBJ1-1; tentatively, D is TRBD1 (6 bases). The CDR3 contains 15 residues. CDR1 is SEHNR and CDR2 is FQNEAQ in the germline V gene (reference sequence). The V end was cut by 1 base, the J end by 4 bases, with 13 bases between. The CDR3 is CASSLDRERFTEAFF. The CDR3, as DNA: TGTGCCAGCAGCTTAGACAGGGAGCGTTTCACTGAAGCTTTCTTT. Supplemented by reference TRBV7-9 and TRBJ1-1, the full variable domain reads DTGVSQNPRHKITKRGQNVTFRCDPISEHNRLYWYRQTLGQGPEFLTYFQNEAQLEKSRLLSDRFSAERPKGSFSTLEIQRTEQGDSAMYLCASSLDRERFTEAFFGQGTRLTVV.

The chain links TRBV30 to TRBJ2-7; tentative D call: TRBD2 (5 bases). The CDR3 extends over 13 amino acids. CDR1 and CDR2 from the germline V gene are GTSNPN and SVGIG (reference sequence). Trimming took off 3 bases at V and 6 bases at J, with 15 bases between the two ends. The CDR3 coding sequence is TGTGCCTGGAGCCCCGATCCGCGGGCCGAGCAGTACTTC. Translation: CAWSPDPRAEQYF.

CDR3 residues: CASSLPGLAREEQFF. DNA of the CDR3: TGTGCCAGCAGTTTGCCGGGACTAGCGCGGGAAGAGCAGTTCTTC. The chain uses TRBV27 and TRBJ2-1, with 10 bases aligning to TRBD2. With V trimmed by 3 bases and J by 10 bases, 9 bases remained unmatched. The CDR3 has 15 amino acids. The germline gives CDR1 MNHEY, CDR2 SMNVEV (reference sequence).

The count of this clone is one. V is TRBV15 and J is TRBJ1-2, with 11 bases matching TRBD1. Germline V CDR1 and CDR2: LNHNV, YYDKDF (reference sequence). The CDR3 contains 16 residues. The trim removed 8 bases at V and 4 bases at J, leaving 12 bases unmatched. The CDR3 region is CATQPDRGRGGYGYTF. The CDR3 DNA reads TGTGCCACCCAACCGGACAGGGGGCGCGGAGGCTATGGCTACACCTTC.

V gene TRBV6-5 combines with J gene TRBJ1-2, with a tentative D call TRBD1 (6 bases). The CDR3 contains 15 residues. V was pared by 4 bases and J by 7 bases, with 19 bases between. Germline V gives CDR1 MNHEY, CDR2 SVGAGI. The CDR3 region has the DNA TGTGCCAGCAGTTTCTCGGCGGGGGGCGCTTTTGGCTACACCTTC. This encodes CASSFSAGGAFGYTF.

The chain employs TRBV5-4 and TRBJ2-2; D is perhaps TRBD2 (6 bases). Germline loops: CDR1 SGHNT, CDR2 YYREEE (reference sequence). This CDR3 region has 14 residues. V was cut by 2 bases and J by 6 bases, with 11 bases left in between. As DNA, the CDR3 is TGTGCCAGCAGCTTCGAACTAGCCGCCGGGGAGCTGTTTTTT. The encoded protein is CASSFELAAGELFF.

The V call is TRBV30, the J call TRBJ1-5; D is unclear. The germline gives CDR1 GTSNPN, CDR2 SVGIG (reference sequence). CDR3 length: 18 residues. Deletions cut 7 bases from V and 0 bases from J, with 25 bases between. DNA of the CDR3: TGTGCCTATTCGACCGCCCGACTCCCCTCATATAGCAATCAGCCCCAGCATTTT. Protein product: CAYSTARLPSYSNQPQHF.

The chain has TRBV7-2 and TRBJ2-2; TRBD1 aligns across 7 bases. V gave up 5 bases and J gave up 8 bases; unmatched junction bases: 8. The germline CDR1 and CDR2 sequences are SGHTA and FQGNSA. CDR3 length: 14 amino acids. CDR3 nucleotides: TGTGCCAGCAGCCGCGACAGGGTTAAGGGGGAGCTGTTTTTT. It translates to CASSRDRVKGELFF.

This rearrangement joins TRBV25-1 to TRBJ1-2, with D possibly matching TRBD1 (5 bases). The CDR3 is 14 amino acids. Trimming took off 5 bases at V and 6 bases at J, with 16 bases between the two ends. Germline V gene sequence: CDR1 MGHDK, CDR2 SYGVNS. Here the CDR3 DNA reads TGTGCCAGCAGTCCGGGACTCAAGGGAGATGGCTACACCTTC. It yields the protein CASSPGLKGDGYTF.

The V gene is TRBV7-2, the J gene TRBJ2-3; the match to TRBD2 covers 9 bases. CDR1 is SGHTA, CDR2 FQGNSA, per germline. This CDR3 contains 16 residues. J was trimmed by 3 bases and V by 1 base; bases with no gene match: 5. CDR3 coding DNA: TGTGCCAGCAGCTTAGTTATAGCGGGGGTGACAGATACGCAGTATTTT. It specifies CASSLVIAGVTDTQYF.

This chain links TRBV29-1 with TRBJ2-3; 9 positions match TRBD2. The CDR3 consists of 17 residues. V lost 5 bases to trimming and J lost 1 base; unmatched junction nucleotides: 13. Germline lookup yields CDR1 SQVTM and CDR2 ANQGSEA. As DNA, the CDR3 is TGCAGCGTTTCACTAGCGGGCGGGATGGTGCGCACAGATACGCAGTATTTT. The encoded protein is CSVSLAGGMVRTDTQYF.

The rearrangement uses TRBV11-2 and TRBJ2-5, with TRBD2 matching 9 bases. V shed 2 bases, J shed 5 bases, and the junction held 9 bases outside the gene matches. Germline loops: CDR1 SGHAT, CDR2 FQNNGV. This CDR3 is 16 amino acids long. Written as DNA, the CDR3 is TGTGCCAGCAGCTTAAGTTCTAGCGGGATGGGGGAGACCCAGTACTTC. Translation: CASSLSSSGMGETQYF.

This clone was detected only once. V usage is TRBV29-1 and J usage is TRBJ2-5, with D possibly TRBD2 on 6 matching bases. Germline V gene data show CDR1 as SQVTM and CDR2 as ANQGSEA. CDR3 length: 13 amino acids. Trimming shortened V by 6 bases and J by 1 base, and 12 bases separated the two germline ends. The CDR3 region is CSVPGTFQETQYF. Here the CDR3 DNA reads TGCAGCGTGCCTGGGACTTTCCAAGAGACCCAGTACTTC.

V usage is TRBV27 and J usage is TRBJ2-1; perhaps TRBD2 as D (6 bases). Trimming pared 4 bases from V and 2 bases from J, leaving 15 bases between. The CDR3 has 16 residues. Germline CDR1 is MNHEY and CDR2 is SMNVEV (reference sequence). CDR3 nucleotides: TGTGCCAGCAGTTCCCCCCGGGGGTCCACCTACAATGAGCAGTTCTTC. Its translation is CASSSPRGSTYNEQFF.

The chain uses TRBV4-1 and TRBJ2-7; 9 nucleotides match TRBD2. Germline V gives CDR1 MGHRA, CDR2 YSYEKL. The CDR3 totals 13 residues. The V and J ends lost 9 bases and 6 bases, in that order; junction bases with no gene match: 9. As DNA, the CDR3 is TGCGCCAGTCGAGGCGGGAGGGGGCCCGAGCAGTACTTC. Residues: CASRGGRGPEQYF.

CDR3 amino acids: CASSPPDRGLRNTIYF. The CDR3 coding sequence is TGTGCCAGCAGTCCCCCCGACAGGGGGCTCCGAAACACCATATATTTT. The chain links TRBV6-4 to TRBJ1-3; TRBD1 agrees at 10 bases. CDR3 length equals 16 residues. Germline CDR1 MRHNA, CDR2 SNTAGT. J lost 5 bases, V lost 5 bases, and 9 bases had no gene match.

The chain has TRBV6-5 and TRBJ2-6; D is ambiguous. This CDR3 is 15 amino acids long. Trimming removed 1 base at V and 5 bases at J, with 9 bases between. Per the germline V gene, CDR1 is MNHEY and CDR2 is SVGAGI. CDR3 sequence: CASSYLNGWANVLTF. For the CDR3, the DNA is TGTGCCAGCAGTTACTTAAACGGGTGGGCCAACGTCCTGACTTTC.

The chain couples TRBV27 to TRBJ2-1, with D possibly TRBD1 on 6 matching bases. The germline V and J ends were trimmed by 5 bases and 0 bases, with 8 bases remaining between them. Germline-derived CDR1 and CDR2 are MNHEY and SMNVEV (reference sequence). This CDR3 has 14 residues. The DNA for the CDR3 is TGTGCCAGCAGTGGACAGAGCTCCTACAATGAGCAGTTCTTC. Amino acids: CASSGQSSYNEQFF.

The V call is TRBV7-6, the J call TRBJ1-1; D call uncertain. Trimming removed 5 bases at V and 4 bases at J, with 11 bases between. Germline loops: CDR1 SGHVS, CDR2 FNYEAQ. The CDR3 length is 13 residues. The CDR3 nucleotides are TGTGCCAGCAGCGCTAGTGGAGGCACTGAAGCTTTCTTT. It codes for CASSASGGTEAFF. The full variable domain, with the rest looked up from reference TRBV7-6 and TRBJ1-1, is GAGVSQSPRYKVTKRGQDVALRCDPISGHVSLYWYRQALGQGPEFLTYFNYEAQQDKSGLPNDRFSAERPEGSISTLTIQRTEQRDSAMYRCASSASGGTEAFFGQGTRLTVV.

The CDR3 protein is CASSLETSFTEAFF. In DNA form, the CDR3 reads TGTGCCAGCAGCCTCGAGACAAGTTTCACTGAAGCTTTCTTT. The J gene is TRBJ1-1, the V gene TRBV9; D gene ambiguous. Germline CDR1 reads SGDLS; CDR2 reads YYNGEE. This CDR3 region has 14 residues. V was trimmed by 4 bases and J by 4 bases, leaving 14 bases between them.

The chain carries TRBV28 and TRBJ1-1; TRBD1 agrees at 12 bases. Germline values: CDR1 MDHEN, CDR2 SYDVKM. CDR3 length: 13 amino acids. The ends lost 3 bases at V and 12 bases at J; junction bases unmatched: 5. The CDR3: CASSFRDRGRTFF. CDR3 nucleotide sequence: TGTGCCAGCAGTTTCCGGGACAGGGGGCGAACTTTCTTT.

The chain recombines TRBV5-1 with TRBJ2-2, with 7 bases matching TRBD2. After removal of 4 bases from V and 4 bases from J, the junction contained 10 bases not matched to a gene. CDR1 is SGHRS, CDR2 YFSETQ, per germline. CDR3 length equals 16 residues. The chain's CDR3 is CASSPFAGVPTGELFF. In nucleotides, the CDR3 is TGCGCCAGCAGCCCATTTGCGGGGGTACCCACCGGGGAGCTGTTTTTT.

The chain couples TRBV5-6 to TRBJ1-2, with D perhaps matching TRBD1 (5 bases). Trimming stripped 0 bases from V and 7 bases from J, with 10 bases between. CDR1 is SGHDT, CDR2 YYEEEE, per germline. The CDR3 length is 13 residues. The CDR3 here is CASSLVAGRGYTF. The CDR3 nucleotides are TGTGCCAGCAGCTTGGTGGCAGGGCGTGGCTACACCTTC. Drawing the rest from reference TRBV5-6 and TRBJ1-2, the complete variable domain is DAGVTQSPTHLIKTRGQQVTLRCSPKSGHDTVSWYQQALGQGPQFIFQYYEEEERQRGNFPDRFSGHQFPNYSSELNVNALLLGDSALYLCASSLVAGRGYTFGSGTRLTVV.

This clone was seen a single time. The gene calls are TRBV7-9 and TRBJ2-7, with 9 bases lining up with TRBD1. The trim removed 5 bases at V and 5 bases at J, leaving 7 bases unmatched. Germline V gene sequence: CDR1 SEHNR, CDR2 FQNEAQ (reference sequence). The CDR3 sequence is 14 residues long. The CDR3 spells CASSGWDRENEQYF. The CDR3 nucleotides are TGTGCCAGCAGCGGATGGGACAGGGAAAACGAGCAGTACTTC. Full variable domain (outside the CDR3, taken from reference TRBV7-9 and TRBJ2-7): DTGVSQNPRHKITKRGQNVTFRCDPISEHNRLYWYRQTLGQGPEFLTYFQNEAQLEKSRLLSDRFSAERPKGSFSTLEIQRTEQGDSAMYLCASSGWDRENEQYFGPGTRLTVT.

The V gene is TRBV5-4, the J gene TRBJ2-3, with D perhaps TRBD1 (6 bases). CDR3 length: 17 residues. Trimming removed 1 base from V and 0 bases from J, with 15 bases in between. CDR1 is SGHNT, CDR2 YYREEE, per germline (reference sequence). CDR3 in DNA: TGTGCCAGCAGCTTGCGGCAGGGGAGATTTAGCACAGATACGCAGTATTTT. This translates into CASSLRQGRFSTDTQYF.

The chain joins TRBV2 to TRBJ2-1, with 12 bases matching TRBD2. The CDR3 runs to 15 residues. V was pared by 5 bases and J by 6 bases, with 5 bases of the junction left unmatched. Germline assignment: CDR1 SNHLY and CDR2 FYNNEI. CDR3 protein: CASSQSSGGANEQFF. CDR3 nucleotides: TGTGCCAGCAGTCAATCTAGCGGGGGGGCCAATGAGCAGTTCTTC.

The rearrangement uses TRBV2 and TRBJ2-7, with TRBD2 as a possible D gene (6 bases). Trimming shortened V by 1 base and J by 7 bases, and 17 bases separated the two germline ends. CDR1 and CDR2 from the germline V gene are SNHLY and FYNNEI. CDR3 size: 15 residues. The CDR3 here is CASSEVGLSSGEQYF. DNA for the CDR3: TGTGCCAGCAGTGAAGTGGGACTGTCGAGTGGTGAGCAGTACTTC. Full variable domain (outside the CDR3, taken from reference TRBV2 and TRBJ2-7): EPEVTQTPSHQVTQMGQEVILRCVPISNHLYFYWYRQILGQKVEFLVSFYNNEISEKSEIFDDQFSVERPDGSNFTLKIRSTKLEDSAMYFCASSEVGLSSGEQYFGPGTRLTVT.

This chain joins TRBV19 and TRBJ1-5; a weak D match, TRBD1 (6 bases). The germline V gene encodes CDR1 LNHDA and CDR2 SQIVND (reference sequence). V was pared by 3 bases and J by 2 bases, with 11 bases between. The CDR3 runs 15 residues. CDR3 bases: TGTGCCAGTAGTATGGTGAAGGGGGGCAATCAGCCCCAGCATTTT. It codes for CASSMVKGGNQPQHF.

The genes are TRBV5-6 and TRBJ2-7, with D perhaps matching TRBD1 (6 bases). From germline, CDR1 is SGHDT and CDR2 YYEEEE. The length of the CDR3 is 15 residues. Trimming pared 4 bases from V and 0 bases from J, leaving 14 bases between. The CDR3 nucleotides are TGTGCCAGCAGCCGGGGCAGGGGAAGCTCCTACGAGCAGTACTTC. Amino acids: CASSRGRGSSYEQYF.

This chain joins TRBV27 and TRBJ2-1; TRBD1 matches at 8 bases. The CDR3 is made up of 16 amino acids. The ends lost 2 bases at V and 2 bases at J; junction bases unmatched: 5. CDR1 and CDR2 (germline): MNHEY, SMNVEV (reference sequence). CDR3 in DNA: TGTGCCAGCAGTTTAGCAGGGGGCCGACCCTACAATGAGCAGTTCTTC. It codes for CASSLAGGRPYNEQFF.